This TCR beta chain was sequenced for a study of cytomegalovirus exposure and HLA in healthy donors. As for the study in general: Out of 170 million or so T cells, an earlier analysis found roughly 110 million unique TCR beta sequences in total.

Whole-study results and caveats: Sequences of the TCR beta chain were said to predict the HLA-A and HLA-B alleles of most subjects accurately.

Notes on this clone: Its target is not known.

The PCR contained 60 Vbeta and 13 Jbeta primers. Authors' methods: Roughly 10 million shared chains were among the roughly 80 million unique TCR beta chains that a later analysis counted. This table comes from immunoSEQ multiplex PCR, and its TCRdb copy is limited to in-frame clones, with some not included. V and J calls and clone size come straight from that table; D and trimming were deduced from the DNA. Found here are 120,000 or so clones, over 65% of them singletons; the top ten hold less than 4%. V shed 0 bases and J 3 bases; nucleotides not matched to a gene: 1. CDR1 is MGHRA, CDR2 YSYEKL, per germline. The CDR3 is made up of 14 amino acids.

The V call is TRBV4-1, the J call TRBJ2-7; 8 bases are shared with TRBD1. Input material: PBMCs. The source is a man aged 35 to 55 in good health and CMV-seropositive. The CDR3 sequence: CASSQEDRDYEQYF. The CDR3 DNA is TGCGCCAGCAGCCAAGAGGACAGGGACTACGAGCAGTACTTC.